This T cell receptor (beta chain) was identified during a study of blood T cells in healthy people across ages. The wider study: Through template switching, about one barcoded beta molecule was captured per two T cells, as measured in model experiments. Study-level points and caveats: PBMCs were not sorted, which prevented a conclusive comparison of naive versus antigen-experienced cells. With donor CMV status unknown, expanded clonotype changes were possibly confounded.

In its sample, this clonotype was seen a few times. As yet, its antigen is unknown. Germline CDR1 KGHDR, CDR2 SFDVKD. This CDR3 comprises 15 residues. With V trimmed by 3 bases and J by 6 bases, 8 bases remained unmatched. Alongside a J-beta primer mix, a sample-barcoded 5' primer served in a second PCR lasting roughly 7 to 11 cycles. MiXCR, run by TCRdb on the 5' RACE reads, gives a single entry per CDR3 protein. The table has around 750,000 distinct CDR3 sequences, roughly 50% seen once. Sequenced material: blood. This chain uses TRBV24-1 with TRBJ2-3; 7 positions agree with TRBD2. The receptor's source is an elderly man in good health. The chain's CDR3 is CATSDGDYPGDTQYF. DNA for the CDR3: TGTGCCACCAGTGATGGGGACTACCCCGGGGATACGCAGTATTTT.